Included here is one TCR beta chain sequence, with context. Germline V CDR1 and CDR2: MGHRA, YSYEKL. V dropped 3 bases and J dropped 7 bases, with 16 bases sitting between them. The CDR3 is made up of 15 amino acids. These data belong to a study of T cell repertoires in ileal Crohn's disease. Study as a whole: Median disease duration was 7.9 years; 35% smoked at surgery. Postoperative therapy was given to about half: roughly twelve thiopurines, roughly 18 anti-TNF agents.

The table came from immunoSEQ multiplex PCR; TCRdb's copy has only in-frame clones and leaves some out. The data contain around 8,000 clones, more than 60% of them singletons. The chain links TRBV4-1 to TRBJ2-1; D not certain. This clonotype originated in an adult with Crohn's disease. Sequencing used ileal tissue. The CDR3 coding sequence is TGCGCCAGCAGCCATGAGGTCGGTCTTGGGAATGAGCAGTTCTTC. Amino acid sequence: CASSHEVGLGNEQFF.